These 22 T cell receptor beta chains were all obtained from the same sample, sequenced in a study of T cells in Graves' hyperthyroidism and ophthalmopathy. Amplification of TCR beta CDR3 regions used RNA as the template. The HTBI primer set served for first-round RT-PCR of the TCR CDR3. TCRdb recomputed calls from the multiplex PCR reads with MiXCR, one row per CDR3 protein. The top ten hold under 20% of the sample, which has a few hundred thousand distinct CDR3 sequences, under 20% seen once. Material for sequencing was blood. The receptors shown here come from a woman aged 18 to 35 with Graves' ophthalmopathy.

This clonotype was seen a few times. With a much larger clone just one base away, this may be a read error. The rearrangement uses TRBV13 and TRBJ2-1; D not certain. The J call may be in error: the DNA end matches TRBJ2-7 better. Germline V gene data show CDR1 as PRHDT and CDR2 as FYEKMQ (reference sequence). This CDR3 has 14 amino acids. The DNA for the CDR3 is TGTGCCAGCAGCTTAAGCCCGTACTACAATGAGCAGTACTTC. Protein product: CASSLSPYYNEQYF.

This clonotype was recorded many times. This chain uses TRBV20-1 with TRBJ1-1, with D tentatively TRBD1 (5 bases). This CDR3 is built from 13 residues. Germline V CDR1 and CDR2: DFQATT, SNEGSKA (reference sequence). The ends were cut back, 6 bases at V and 4 bases at J, with 15 bases in the middle. The CDR3 sequence is CSATGDWSTEAFF. The CDR3 nucleotides read TGCAGTGCCACGGGGGATTGGAGCACTGAAGCTTTCTTT.

In the case of this clonotype: A much larger clone is a single base away; this may be a read error. J is TRBJ2-2 and V is TRBV2; D not certain. The CDR3 length is 15 residues. In germline, CDR1 is SNHLY, CDR2 FYNNEI. Trimming removed 9 bases at V and 0 bases at J, with 14 bases between. The CDR3 DNA is TGTGCCAGTGTACTGACGGTAACGAACACCGGGGAGCTGTTTTTT. Translation gives CASVLTVTNTGELFF.

The sample holds many counts of this clonotype. The rearrangement links TRBV29-1 to TRBJ2-5, with no clear D. The germline gives CDR1 SQVTM, CDR2 ANQGSEA. The V and J ends lost 1 base and 7 bases respectively, with 10 bases between them. The CDR3 runs to 12 residues. The CDR3 loop is CSVEAKDLTQYF. CDR3 nucleotides: TGCAGCGTTGAAGCAAAAGACCTGACCCAGTACTTC.

This clonotype was observed a few times. The rearrangement uses TRBV6-1 and TRBJ1-2; possible D gene TRBD1, 6 bases. Germline CDR1 reads MNHNS; CDR2 reads SASEGT. The CDR3 spans 14 residues. The V gene lost 8 bases and the J gene lost 0 bases, with 13 bases spanning the gap. DNA of the CDR3: TGTGCCAGCCGTAGAGACAGGTCTAACTATGGCTACACCTTC. Protein sequence: CASRRDRSNYGYTF.

V and J are TRBV27 and TRBJ2-1; D might be TRBD2 (6 bases). This CDR3 spans 15 amino acids. The V end lost 6 bases, the J end lost 2 bases, and 14 bases lay between the germline ends. Per the germline V gene, CDR1 is MNHEY and CDR2 is SMNVEV (reference sequence). CDR3 in amino acids: CASSPGTRPYNEQFF. CDR3 in DNA: TGTGCCAGCAGCCCCGGGACTCGACCCTACAATGAGCAGTTCTTC.

This clonotype occurred a few times. The rearrangement joins TRBV20-1 to TRBJ1-2; the match to TRBD1 covers 8 bases. The CDR3 totals 13 residues. CDR1 is DFQATT, CDR2 SNEGSKA, per germline (reference sequence). The CDR3: CSTNRGGWDGYTF. CDR3 nucleotides: TGCAGCACAAACAGGGGGGGATGGGATGGCTACACCTTC.

This clonotype is a singleton in its sample. This chain links TRBV20-1 with TRBJ2-5; a possible D gene is TRBD2 (6 bases). Germline V gives CDR1 DFQATT, CDR2 SNEGSKA (reference sequence). V was pared by 5 bases and J by 1 base, with 17 bases between. CDR3 length: 15 residues. The DNA of the CDR3 is TGCAGTGCTCCGGGAGCATGGGGGAGCCAAGAGACCCAGTACTTC. This translates into CSAPGAWGSQETQYF.

This clonotype has ten or more counts. This CDR3 is CASSSTSGFSTDTQYF. The CDR3 DNA reads TGTGCCAGCAGCTCCACTAGCGGGTTTAGCACAGATACGCAGTATTTT. The V call is TRBV7-9, the J call TRBJ2-3, with TRBD2 matching 9 bases. Germline CDR1 is SEHNR and CDR2 is FQNEAQ (reference sequence). Trimming took 4 bases from V and 0 from J; bases not matched to a gene: 5. The CDR3 covers 16 residues.

This clonotype turned up a few times. The chain has TRBV2 and TRBJ2-7, with 9 bases lining up with TRBD2. CDR3 length equals 16 residues. Trimming cost V 1 base and J 10 bases; bases outside gene matches: 14. The germline V gene encodes CDR1 SNHLY and CDR2 FYNNEI. CDR3 sequence (DNA): TGTGCCAGCAGTGAAGTATTGGCGGGGGGGCATCGAGAACAGTACTTC. Translating gives CASSEVLAGGHREQYF.

This clonotype was observed a few times. The chain links TRBV28 to TRBJ1-1; D is undetermined. The CDR3 is 13 amino acids. Per the germline V gene, CDR1 is MDHEN and CDR2 is SYDVKM. V shed 1 base and J shed 5 bases, with 8 bases lying between them. DNA for the CDR3: TGTGCCAGCAGTTTATTCCCGAGGACTGAAGCTTTCTTT. Protein: CASSLFPRTEAFF.

The table lists this clonotype with a few counts. The rearrangement joins TRBV19 to TRBJ1-2, with 7 nucleotides matching TRBD1. The V gene end was trimmed by 7 bases and the J gene end by 7 bases; junction bases not matched to a gene: 6. The germline V gene encodes CDR1 LNHDA and CDR2 SQIVND (reference sequence). CDR3 length: 12 residues. The CDR3 sequence is CASNDRVGGYTF. CDR3 sequence (DNA): TGTGCCAGTAACGACAGGGTCGGTGGCTACACCTTC.

This clonotype was detected ten times or more. This chain joins TRBV11-2 and TRBJ2-1; 14 bases align to TRBD2. The trim removed 4 bases at V and 7 bases at J, leaving 15 bases unmatched. The CDR3 has 19 amino acids. Germline V gene sequence: CDR1 SGHAT, CDR2 FQNNGV. The CDR3 DNA sequence: TGTGCCAGCAGCTCCCCGACCGGGACTAGCGGGGGAGTCCCTAATGAGCAGTTCTTC. It is translated as CASSSPTGTSGGVPNEQFF.

Notes on this clonotype: The junction departs from germline at one end; a sequencing error may be responsible. This rearrangement joins TRBV11-2 to TRBJ2-1; D possibly corresponds to TRBD2 (6 bases). Germline CDR1 is SGHAT and CDR2 is FQNNGV. CDR3 size: 15 residues. The chain's CDR3 is CAGSITGTLYNEQFF. The CDR3 region has the DNA TGTGCCGGCAGCATAACCGGGACTCTCTACAATGAGCAGTTCTTC.

This clonotype was counted at least ten times. J is TRBJ2-6 and V is TRBV7-6; D call uncertain. Germline V gene data show CDR1 as SGHVS and CDR2 as FNYEAQ. V was cut by 1 base and J by 2 bases, with 12 bases left in between. This CDR3 has 17 residues. The chain's CDR3 is CASSLGPDGTGANVLTF. The CDR3 DNA is TGTGCCAGCAGCTTAGGCCCGGACGGTACTGGGGCCAACGTCCTGACTTTC.

This clonotype was observed at least ten times. The CDR3 loop reads CASSLTFPRGVVCEQFF. CDR3 bases: TGTGCCAGCAGTTTAACCTTCCCAAGGGGGGTGGTATGTGAGCAGTTCTTC. The V call is TRBV27, the J call TRBJ2-1; D may be TRBD1 or TRBD2 (6 bases each). There are 17 residues in the CDR3. The germline gives CDR1 MNHEY, CDR2 SMNVEV (reference sequence). Trimming removed 2 bases at V and 9 bases at J, with 23 bases between.

This clonotype was recorded at least ten times. This chain joins TRBV28 and TRBJ2-1; D may be TRBD2 (5 bases). Germline values: CDR1 MDHEN, CDR2 SYDVKM. This CDR3 region has 13 residues. Trimming pared 10 bases from V and 7 bases from J, leaving 17 bases between. The CDR3 nucleotides read TGTGCCACCGGACTGGAGCTGCGGAATGAGCAGTTCTTC. Translating gives CATGLELRNEQFF.

This clonotype has a count of ten or more. V and J are TRBV7-8 and TRBJ1-1; 8 bases line up with TRBD1. The CDR3 covers 14 residues. After removal of 4 bases from V and 1 base from J, the junction contained 2 bases not matched to a gene. CDR1 and CDR2 from the germline V gene are SGHVS and FQNEAQ. The DNA for the CDR3 is TGTGCCAGCAGCTGGGACAGGCCGAACACTGAAGCTTTCTTT. Its translation is CASSWDRPNTEAFF.

The CDR3 sequence: CASSSGTSEPGEQFF. The CDR3 DNA sequence: TGCGCCAGCAGCTCCGGGACTAGCGAGCCGGGAGAGCAGTTCTTC. The chain uses TRBV4-1 and TRBJ2-1, with 10 bases lining up with TRBD2. V shed 5 bases, J shed 10 bases, and the junction held 11 bases outside the gene matches. Germline CDR1 MGHRA, CDR2 YSYEKL. The CDR3 consists of 15 residues.

V gene TRBV6-1 combines with J gene TRBJ2-6, with 12 bases that match TRBD2. Germline values: CDR1 MNHNS, CDR2 SASEGT. CDR3 length equals 15 residues. Trimming took 11 bases from V and 2 from J; bases not matched to a gene: 4. The CDR3 region has the DNA TGTGCCGTCCGGACTAGCGGGGCTGGGGCCAACGTCCTGACTTTC. Protein: CAVRTSGAGANVLTF.

The J gene is TRBJ1-6, the V gene TRBV20-1, with D maybe TRBD1 (6 bases). The germline V and J ends were trimmed by 3 bases and 5 bases, with 11 bases remaining between them. CDR3 size: 14 residues. Germline CDR1 DFQATT, CDR2 SNEGSKA (reference sequence). Here the CDR3 DNA reads TGCAGTGCTAGTGAGGACAGAAATAATTCACCCCTCCACTTT. This encodes CSASEDRNNSPLHF.

This clonotype has ten or more counts. J is TRBJ2-1 and V is TRBV28, with no clear D. Between the trimmed V and J ends, which lost 2 bases and 4 bases, there was a span of 15 bases. The CDR3 consists of 16 residues. CDR1 and CDR2 from the germline V gene are MDHEN and SYDVKM. The CDR3 region has the DNA TGTGCCAGCAGTTTAGACCTTGCGGCTAGGTACAATGAGCAGTTCTTC. Translated: CASSLDLAARYNEQFF. The variable domain in full, with the rest retrieved from reference TRBV28 and TRBJ2-1, is DVKVTQSSRYLVKRTGEKVFLECVQDMDHENMFWYRQDPGLGLRLIYFSYDVKMKEKGDIPEGYSVSREKKERFSLILESASTNQTSMYLCASSLDLAARYNEQFFGPGTRLTVL.